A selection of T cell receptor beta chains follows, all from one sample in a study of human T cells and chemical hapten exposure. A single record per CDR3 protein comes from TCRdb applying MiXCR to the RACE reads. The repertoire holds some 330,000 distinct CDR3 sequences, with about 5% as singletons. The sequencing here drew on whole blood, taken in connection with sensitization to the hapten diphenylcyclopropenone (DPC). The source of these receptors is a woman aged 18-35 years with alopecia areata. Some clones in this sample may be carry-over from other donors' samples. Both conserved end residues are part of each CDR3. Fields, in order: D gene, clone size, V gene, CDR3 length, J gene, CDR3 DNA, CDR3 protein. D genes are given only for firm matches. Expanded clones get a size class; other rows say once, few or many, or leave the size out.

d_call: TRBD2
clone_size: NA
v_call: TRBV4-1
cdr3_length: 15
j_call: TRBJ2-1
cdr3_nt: TGCGCCAGCAGCCAAGGGCGGGGGGACTACAATGAGCAGTTCTTC
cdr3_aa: CASSQGRGDYNEQFF

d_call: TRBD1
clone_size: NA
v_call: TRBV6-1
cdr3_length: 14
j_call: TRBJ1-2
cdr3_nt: TGTGCCAGCAGTGGGACAGGGGAGGGGTATGGCTACACCTTC
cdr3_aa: CASSGTGEGYGYTF

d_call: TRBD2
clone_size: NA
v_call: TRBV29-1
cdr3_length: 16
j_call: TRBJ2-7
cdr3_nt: TGCAGCGTAGCCGGGACTAGCGGGGGGGATACCTACGAGCAGTACTTC
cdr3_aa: CSVAGTSGGDTYEQYF

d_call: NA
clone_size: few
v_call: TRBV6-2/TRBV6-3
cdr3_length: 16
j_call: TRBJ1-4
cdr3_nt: TGTGCCAGCAGTTACTCGCTCTCAGATACTAATGAAAAACTGTTTTTT
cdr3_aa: CASSYSLSDTNEKLFF

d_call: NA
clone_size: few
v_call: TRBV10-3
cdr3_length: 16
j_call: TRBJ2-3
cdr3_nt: TGTGCCATCAGTGAGAGTGGGCAGGATAGCACAGATACGCAGTATTTT
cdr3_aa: CAISESGQDSTDTQYF

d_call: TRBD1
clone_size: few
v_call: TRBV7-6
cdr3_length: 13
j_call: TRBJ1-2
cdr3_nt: TGTGCCAGCAGCCGCGACAGGGGAGGAGGCTACACCTTC
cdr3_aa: CASSRDRGGGYTF

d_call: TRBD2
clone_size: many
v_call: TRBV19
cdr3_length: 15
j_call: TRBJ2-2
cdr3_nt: TGTGCCAGTAGTTTCGGACTAGCGGGCACCGGGGAGCTGTTTTTT
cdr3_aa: CASSFGLAGTGELFF

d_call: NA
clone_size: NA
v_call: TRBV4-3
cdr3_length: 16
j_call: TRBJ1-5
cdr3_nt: TGCGCCAGCAGCCAAGGATGGTCTTATAGCAATCAGCCCCAGCATTTT
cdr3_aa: CASSQGWSYSNQPQHF

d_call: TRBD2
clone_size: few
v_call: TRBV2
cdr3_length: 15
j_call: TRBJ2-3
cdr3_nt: TGTGCCAGCGGCCGACTAGCGGGAATCACAGATACGCAGTATTTT
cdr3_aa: CASGRLAGITDTQYF

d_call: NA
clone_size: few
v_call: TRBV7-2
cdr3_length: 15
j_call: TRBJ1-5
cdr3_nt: TGTGCCAGCAGCTTAGGGGTTTATAGCAATCAGCCCCAGCATTTT
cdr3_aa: CASSLGVYSNQPQHF

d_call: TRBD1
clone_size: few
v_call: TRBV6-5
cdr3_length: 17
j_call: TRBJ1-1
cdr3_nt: TGTGCCAGCAGTTACTCGATGGACAGGGTGACGAACACTGAAGCTTTCTTT
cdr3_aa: CASSYSMDRVTNTEAFF

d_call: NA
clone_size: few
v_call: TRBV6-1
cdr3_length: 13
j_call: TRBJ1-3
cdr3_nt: TGTGCCAGCAGCCCCGAGCTGGGAAACACCATATATTTT
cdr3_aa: CASSPELGNTIYF

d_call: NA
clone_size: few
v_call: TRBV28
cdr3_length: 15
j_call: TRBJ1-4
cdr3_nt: TGTGCCAGCAGTCTACCGACAGACCCTAATGAAAAACTGTTTTTT
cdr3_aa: CASSLPTDPNEKLFF

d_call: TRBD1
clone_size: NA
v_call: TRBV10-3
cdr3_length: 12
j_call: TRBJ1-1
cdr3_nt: TGTGCCATCAGCGGACAGGGGGCTGAAGCTTTCTTT
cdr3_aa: CAISGQGAEAFF

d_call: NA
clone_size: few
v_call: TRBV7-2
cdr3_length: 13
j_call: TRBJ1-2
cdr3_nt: TGTGCCAGCAGCCCCGATGTGGGCTATGGCTACACCTTC
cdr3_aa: CASSPDVGYGYTF

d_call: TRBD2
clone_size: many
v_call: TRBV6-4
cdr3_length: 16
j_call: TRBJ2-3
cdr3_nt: TGTGCCAGCAGTGAGGGACTAGCGGATGCCACAGATACGCAGTATTTT
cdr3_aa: CASSEGLADATDTQYF

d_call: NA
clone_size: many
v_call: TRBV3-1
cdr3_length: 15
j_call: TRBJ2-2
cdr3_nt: TGTGCCAGCAGCCAAGACAATCAAGCCCCCGGGGAGCTGTTTTTT
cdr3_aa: CASSQDNQAPGELFF

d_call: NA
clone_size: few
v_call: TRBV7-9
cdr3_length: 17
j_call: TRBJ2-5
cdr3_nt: TGTGCCAGCAGCTTAGCTTCAAGGTCGGCAGCCCAAGAGACCCAGTACTTC
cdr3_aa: CASSLASRSAAQETQYF

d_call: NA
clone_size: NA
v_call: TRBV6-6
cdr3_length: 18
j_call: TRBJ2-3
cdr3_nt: TGTGCCAGCAGTTCAAGGCTTACCCGGCGGGGCTCCACAGATACGCAGTATTTT
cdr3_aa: CASSSRLTRRGSTDTQYF

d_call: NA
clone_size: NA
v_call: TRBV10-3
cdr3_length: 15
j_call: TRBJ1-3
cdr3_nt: TGTGCCATCAGGACGACAGGTGACCCTGGAAACACCATATATTTT
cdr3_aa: CAIRTTGDPGNTIYF

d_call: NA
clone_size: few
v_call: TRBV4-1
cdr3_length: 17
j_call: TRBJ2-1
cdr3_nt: TGCGCCAGCAGCCAAGTGGGACGGGGACATCCGTACAATGAGCAGTTCTTC
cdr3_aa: CASSQVGRGHPYNEQFF

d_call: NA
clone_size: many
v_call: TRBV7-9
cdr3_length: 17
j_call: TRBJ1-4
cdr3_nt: TGTGCCAGCAGCTTAGGAACAGGCTACAGTGATCGAGAAAAACTGTTTTTT
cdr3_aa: CASSLGTGYSDREKLFF

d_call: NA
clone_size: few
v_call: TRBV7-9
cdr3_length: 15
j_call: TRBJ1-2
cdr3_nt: TGTGCCAGCAGCCCATCCGGCACGTTGGTTTCTGGCTACACCTTC
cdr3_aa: CASSPSGTLVSGYTF

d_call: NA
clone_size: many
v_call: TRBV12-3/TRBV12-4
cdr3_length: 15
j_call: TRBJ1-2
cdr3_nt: TGTGCCAGCAGTTCCGAAGGCCCGGGACCGGGCGGCTACACCTTC
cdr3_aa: CASSSEGPGPGGYTF

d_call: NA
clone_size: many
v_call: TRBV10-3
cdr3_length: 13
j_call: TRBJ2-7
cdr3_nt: TGTGCCACCTACTCGACAGGTAGGCCCGAGCAGTACTTC
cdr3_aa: CATYSTGRPEQYF

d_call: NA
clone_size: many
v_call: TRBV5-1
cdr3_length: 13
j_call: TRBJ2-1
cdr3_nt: TGCGCCAGCAGCTTGGGGACAGATGATGAGCAGTTCTTC
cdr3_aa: CASSLGTDDEQFF

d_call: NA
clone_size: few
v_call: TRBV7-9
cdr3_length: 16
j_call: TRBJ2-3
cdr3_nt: TGTGCCAGCAGCCCCCCGGGACAAGACACCACAGATACGCAGTATTTT
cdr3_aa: CASSPPGQDTTDTQYF

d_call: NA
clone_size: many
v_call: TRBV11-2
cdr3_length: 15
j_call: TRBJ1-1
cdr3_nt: TGTGCCAGCAGCTTAGTCCAGCCGGGAAAGACTGAAGCTTTCTTT
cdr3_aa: CASSLVQPGKTEAFF

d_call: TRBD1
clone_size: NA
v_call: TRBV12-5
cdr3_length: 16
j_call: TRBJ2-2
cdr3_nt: TGTGCTAGTGGTTTCGGACAGGGGTGGGACACCGGGGAGCTGTTTTTT
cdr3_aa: CASGFGQGWDTGELFF

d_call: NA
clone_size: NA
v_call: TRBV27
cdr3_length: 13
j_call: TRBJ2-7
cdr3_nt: TGTGCCAGCAGTTGGGCCAGGGGTGACGAGCAGTACTTC
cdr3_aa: CASSWARGDEQYF

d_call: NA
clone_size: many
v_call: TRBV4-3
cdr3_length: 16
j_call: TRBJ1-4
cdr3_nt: TGCGCCAGCAGCCAAAACGGGATAACAACTAATGAAAAACTGTTTTTT
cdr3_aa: CASSQNGITTNEKLFF

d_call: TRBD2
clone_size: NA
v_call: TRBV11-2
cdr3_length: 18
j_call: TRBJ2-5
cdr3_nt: TGTGCCAGCAGCCCCGGGACTAGCGGGGGGGCCCGCGGAGAGACCCAGTACTTC
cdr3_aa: CASSPGTSGGARGETQYF

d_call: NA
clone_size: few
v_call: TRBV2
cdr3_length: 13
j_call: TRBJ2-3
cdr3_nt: TGTGCCATCAGGGACACCTTCACAGATACGCAGTATTTT
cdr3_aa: CAIRDTFTDTQYF

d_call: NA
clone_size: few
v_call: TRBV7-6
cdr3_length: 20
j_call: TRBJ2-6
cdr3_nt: TGTGCCAGCAGCTTAGCCCACGAAGGACGGACGATCTCTGGGGCCAACGTCCTGACTTTC
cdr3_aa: CASSLAHEGRTISGANVLTF

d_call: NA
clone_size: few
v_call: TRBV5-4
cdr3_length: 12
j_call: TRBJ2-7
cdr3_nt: TGTGCCAGCAGGGCCTTGGAGGACGAGCAGTACTTC
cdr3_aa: CASRALEDEQYF

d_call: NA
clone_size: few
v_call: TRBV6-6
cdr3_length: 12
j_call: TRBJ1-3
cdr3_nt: TGTGCCAGCGGGCCAAGGGGAAACACCATATATTTT
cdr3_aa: CASGPRGNTIYF

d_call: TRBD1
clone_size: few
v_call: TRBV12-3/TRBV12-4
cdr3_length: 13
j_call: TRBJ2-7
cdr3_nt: TGTGCCAGCAGTCCAGGGACAGTGAGCGAGCAGTACTTC
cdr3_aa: CASSPGTVSEQYF

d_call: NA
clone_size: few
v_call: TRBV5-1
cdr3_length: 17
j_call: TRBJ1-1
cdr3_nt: TGCGCCAGCAGCTTTGATCAGGGAAACCCATCGAACGCTGAAGCTTTCTTT
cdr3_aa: CASSFDQGNPSNAEAFF

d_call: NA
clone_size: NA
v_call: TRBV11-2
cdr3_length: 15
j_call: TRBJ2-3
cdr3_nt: TGTGCCAGCAGCTTAGATGGCAGGGAGGTAGATACGCAGTATTTT
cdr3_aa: CASSLDGREVDTQYF

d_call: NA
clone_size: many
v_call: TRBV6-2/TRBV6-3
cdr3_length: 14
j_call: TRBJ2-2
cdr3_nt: TGTGCCAGCAGTTACAAGGCAGAACACGGGGAGCTGTTTTTT
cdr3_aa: CASSYKAEHGELFF

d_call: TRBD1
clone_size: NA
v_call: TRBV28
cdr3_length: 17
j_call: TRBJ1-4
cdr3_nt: TGTGCCAGCAGTCGGGACAGGGGGTTCACAACTAATGAAAAACTGTTTTTT
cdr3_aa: CASSRDRGFTTNEKLFF

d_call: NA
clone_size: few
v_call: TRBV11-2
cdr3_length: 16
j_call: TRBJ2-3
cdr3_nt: TGTGCCAGCAGCTTACGGGGGGCAACGGTTGGAAATACGCAGTATTTT
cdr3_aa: CASSLRGATVGNTQYF

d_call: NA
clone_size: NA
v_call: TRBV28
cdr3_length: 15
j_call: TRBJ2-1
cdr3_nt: TGTGCCAGCAGTTTATCGGAGGGCCCCCCGGGTGAGCAGTTCTTC
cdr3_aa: CASSLSEGPPGEQFF

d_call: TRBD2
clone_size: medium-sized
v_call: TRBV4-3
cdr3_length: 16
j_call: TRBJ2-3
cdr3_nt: TGCGCCAGCAGCCAAGCGGGACTAGCGGACACAGATACGCAGTATTTT
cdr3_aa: CASSQAGLADTDTQYF

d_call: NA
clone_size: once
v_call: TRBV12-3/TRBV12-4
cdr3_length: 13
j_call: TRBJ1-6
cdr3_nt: TGTGCCAGCAGTTTAGAGGGGGTCACACCCCTCCACTTT
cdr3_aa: CASSLEGVTPLHF

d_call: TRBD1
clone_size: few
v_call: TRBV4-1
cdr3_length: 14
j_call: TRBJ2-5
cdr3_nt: TGCGCCAGCAGCCAGCCAGGACAGGAAGAGACCCAGTACTTC
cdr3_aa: CASSQPGQEETQYF

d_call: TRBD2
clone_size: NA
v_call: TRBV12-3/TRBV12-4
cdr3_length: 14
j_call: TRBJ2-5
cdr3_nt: TGTGCCAGCAGGCTCTCTAGCTCTGGGGGGGCCCAGTACTTC
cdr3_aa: CASRLSSSGGAQYF

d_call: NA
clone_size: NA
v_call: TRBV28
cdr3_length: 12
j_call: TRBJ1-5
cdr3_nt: TGTGCCAGCAGTTCCCTGGTTCAGCCCCAGCATTTT
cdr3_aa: CASSSLVQPQHF

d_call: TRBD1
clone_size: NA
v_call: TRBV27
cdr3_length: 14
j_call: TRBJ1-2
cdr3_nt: TGTGCCAGCAGTTTAACCGGGACAGGGAATGGCTACACCTTC
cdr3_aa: CASSLTGTGNGYTF

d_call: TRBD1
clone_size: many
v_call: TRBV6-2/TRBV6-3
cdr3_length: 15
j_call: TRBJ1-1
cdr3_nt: TGTGCCAGCAGTTCAACAGGACAGGGAGCCGCTGAAGCTTTCTTT
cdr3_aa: CASSSTGQGAAEAFF

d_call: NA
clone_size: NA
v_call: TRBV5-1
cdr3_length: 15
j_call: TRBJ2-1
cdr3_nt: TGCGCCAGCAGCTCCTCCGGACAGCCGTCCAATGAGCAGTTCTTC
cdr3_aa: CASSSSGQPSNEQFF

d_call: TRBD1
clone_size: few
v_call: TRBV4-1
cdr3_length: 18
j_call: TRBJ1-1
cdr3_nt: TGCGCCAGCAGCCAAGACCTGTGGGGGACAGGGGGGAACACTGAAGCTTTCTTT
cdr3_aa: CASSQDLWGTGGNTEAFF

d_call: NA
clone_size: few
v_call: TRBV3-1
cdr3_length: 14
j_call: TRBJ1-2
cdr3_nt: TGTGCCAGCAGCCAAGATACCGGGCTATTAGGCTACACCTTC
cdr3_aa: CASSQDTGLLGYTF

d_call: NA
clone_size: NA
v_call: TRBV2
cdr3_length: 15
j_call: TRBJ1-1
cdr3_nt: TGTGCCAGCAGTGACGGTTGGAGGACTCTCACTGAAGCTTTCTTT
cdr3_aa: CASSDGWRTLTEAFF

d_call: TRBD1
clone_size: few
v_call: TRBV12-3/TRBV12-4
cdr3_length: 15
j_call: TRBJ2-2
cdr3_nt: TGTGCCAGCACCCCACGGACAGGGAGGACCGGGGAGCTGTTTTTT
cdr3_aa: CASTPRTGRTGELFF

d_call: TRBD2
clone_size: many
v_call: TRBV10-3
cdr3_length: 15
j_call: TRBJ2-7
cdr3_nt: TGTGCCATCAGTGAAAGGCGGGGGTCAAGTAACGAGCAGTACTTC
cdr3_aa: CAISERRGSSNEQYF

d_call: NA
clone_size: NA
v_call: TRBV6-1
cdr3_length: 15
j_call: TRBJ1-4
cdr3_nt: TGTGCCAGCAGTGAAGCGCGCCAGCTCGTCGAAAAACTGTTTTTT
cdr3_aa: CASSEARQLVEKLFF

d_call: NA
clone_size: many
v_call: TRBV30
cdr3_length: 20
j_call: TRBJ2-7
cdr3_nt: TGTGCCTGGAGTGTACCCTCCACCCGTTCGGGGAGATTGTCGCTATACGAGCAGTACTTC
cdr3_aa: CAWSVPSTRSGRLSLYEQYF

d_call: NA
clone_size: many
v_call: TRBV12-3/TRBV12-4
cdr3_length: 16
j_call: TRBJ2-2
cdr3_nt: TGTGCCAGCAGTTCGGGACTTTTGGGGAACACCGGGGAGCTGTTTTTT
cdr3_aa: CASSSGLLGNTGELFF

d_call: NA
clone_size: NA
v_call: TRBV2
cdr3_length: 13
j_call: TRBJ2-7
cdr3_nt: TGTGCCAGCAGTGAAGAGACAGCCTACGAGCAGTACTTC
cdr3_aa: CASSEETAYEQYF